Presented here are 12 T cell receptor beta chains from one specimen sequenced in a study of T cell repertoires in cytomegalovirus infection. The antigens these receptors bind are not known. TCRdb processed the reads anew with MiXCR; each CDR3 protein has one entry. Here the sample spans hundreds of thousands of distinct CDR3 sequences, 25% to 40% being singletons. The sample in question was cultured CD8+ T cells from PBMCs, obtained from culture after CMV antigen stimulation. All receptors come from a human donor in good health (CMV status not recorded). Some clones in this sample may be carry-over from other donors' samples.

This clonotype was seen ten or more times. The J gene is TRBJ2-3, the V gene TRBV4-2; 11 nucleotides line up with TRBD2. The CDR3 runs 17 residues. CDR1 is LGHNA and CDR2 is YNFKEQ in the germline V gene. The V gene end was trimmed by 1 base and the J gene end by 1 base; junction bases not matched to a gene: 4. CDR3 protein: CASSQGTSGLRTDTQYF. In DNA form, the CDR3 reads TGTGCCAGCAGCCAAGGGACTAGCGGGTTACGCACAGATACGCAGTATTTT.

This clonotype was seen at least ten times. V gene TRBV5-8 combines with J gene TRBJ2-3; D ambiguous. The CDR3 runs 17 residues. V lost 0 bases and J lost 0, with 14 bases in between. CDR1 and CDR2 from the germline V gene are SGHTS and YDEGEE. CDR3 coding DNA: TGTGCCAGCAGCTTGGGTTTAGGCAGCCGTAGCACAGATACGCAGTATTTT. It encodes CASSLGLGSRSTDTQYF.

This clonotype was seen many times. J is TRBJ1-1 and V is TRBV12-3 or TRBV12-4; 8 bases match TRBD1. V was clipped by 6 bases and J by 4 bases; unmatched bases: 4. This CDR3 is 13 amino acids long. The CDR3 loop reads CASSSGQVTEAFF. Written as DNA, the CDR3 is TGTGCCAGCAGCTCGGGACAGGTCACTGAAGCTTTCTTT.

There are a few counts of this clonotype. This chain connects TRBV6-5 to TRBJ1-4; no definite D call. Germline CDR1 is MNHEY and CDR2 is SVGAGI. V dropped 2 bases and J dropped 6 bases, with 7 bases sitting between them. The CDR3 length is 13 residues. CDR3: CASSYDEDEKLFF. DNA of the CDR3: TGTGCCAGCAGTTACGACGAGGATGAAAAACTGTTTTTT.

As concerns this clonotype: The junction shows a germline mismatch at one end, possibly a read error. The rearrangement joins TRBV4-1 to TRBJ1-1, with D uncertain. The CDR3 loop spans 13 amino acids. The germline gives CDR1 MGHRA, CDR2 YSYEKL. CDR3 sequence reads: CASSRVPNTEALF. In DNA, the CDR3 is TGCGCCAGCAGTCGGGTCCCGAACACTGAAGCTCTCTTT.

V gene TRBV29-1 combines with J gene TRBJ2-1; D remains ambiguous. The CDR3 spans 12 residues. The V end lost 4 bases, the J end lost 8 bases, and 12 bases lay between the germline ends. Germline values: CDR1 SQVTM, CDR2 ANQGSEA. The CDR3 sequence: CSVGVGSDEQFF. The CDR3 DNA is TGCAGCGTTGGGGTCGGCAGCGATGAGCAGTTCTTC.

The V gene is TRBV27, the J gene TRBJ2-1; D unresolved. Germline-derived CDR1 and CDR2 are MNHEY and SMNVEV (reference sequence). V was clipped by 8 bases and J by 7 bases, with 15 bases between them. The CDR3 runs 13 residues. The DNA of the CDR3 is TGTGCCAGCGGCGGAATTGCTCGTAATGAGCAGTTCTTC. It translates to CASGGIARNEQFF.

The rearrangement joins TRBV6-1 to TRBJ2-7, with D hard to call. V gave up 10 bases and J gave up 4 bases, with 14 bases separating them. In germline, CDR1 is MNHNS, CDR2 SASEGT. This CDR3 spans 12 amino acids. The DNA for the CDR3 is TGTGCCACCACCCCTGGAAGATACGAGCAGTACGTC. Residues: CATTPGRYEQYV.

Here the CDR3 DNA reads TGTGCCAGTACCCGTCCAGGGCCCAATCAGCCCCAGCATTTT. Protein product: CASTRPGPNQPQHF. J is TRBJ1-5 and V is TRBV2, with D possibly matching TRBD1 (5 bases). V dropped 9 bases and J dropped 3 bases, with 15 bases sitting between them. Germline loops: CDR1 SNHLY, CDR2 FYNNEI. This CDR3 comprises 14 residues.

The V and J genes are TRBV13 and TRBJ2-5, with 7 bases lining up with TRBD1. V lost 5 bases, J lost 5 bases, and 11 bases stayed unmatched. There are 15 residues in the CDR3. Germline-derived CDR1 and CDR2 are PRHDT and FYEKMQ (reference sequence). CDR3 protein: CASSARQGNRETQYF. CDR3 in DNA: TGTGCCAGCAGCGCTCGACAGGGCAATCGGGAGACCCAGTACTTC.

This chain connects TRBV6-6 to TRBJ2-6; tentatively, D is TRBD1 (5 bases). This CDR3 has 17 amino acids. V was shortened by 1 base and J by 2 bases, with 12 bases between the two germline ends. Germline-derived CDR1 and CDR2 are MNHNY and SVGAGI (reference sequence). The CDR3 is CASSYFPRVAGANVLTF. CDR3 nucleotides: TGTGCCAGCAGTTACTTTCCCAGGGTGGCTGGGGCCAACGTCCTGACTTTC.

V and J are TRBV9 and TRBJ2-1; 8 bases are shared with TRBD1. V was clipped by 4 bases and J by 3 bases; unmatched bases: 12. CDR3 size: 17 residues. Germline V lookup: CDR1 SGDLS, CDR2 YYNGEE. The CDR3 coding sequence is TGTGCCAGCAGCCCACGAGGGGGGACAGGCGACTACAATGAGCAGTTCTTC. This sequence encodes CASSPRGGTGDYNEQFF.